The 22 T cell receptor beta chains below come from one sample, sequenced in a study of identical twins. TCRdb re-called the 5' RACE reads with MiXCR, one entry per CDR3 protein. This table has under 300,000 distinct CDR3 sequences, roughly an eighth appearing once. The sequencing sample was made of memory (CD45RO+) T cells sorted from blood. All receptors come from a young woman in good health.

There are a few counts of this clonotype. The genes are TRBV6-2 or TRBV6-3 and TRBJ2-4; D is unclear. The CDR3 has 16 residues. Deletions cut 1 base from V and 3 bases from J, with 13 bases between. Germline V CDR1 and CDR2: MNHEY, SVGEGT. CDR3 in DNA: TGTGCCAGCAGTTACTTAGGAACGATGGGCAAAAACATTCAGTACTTC. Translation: CASSYLGTMGKNIQYF.

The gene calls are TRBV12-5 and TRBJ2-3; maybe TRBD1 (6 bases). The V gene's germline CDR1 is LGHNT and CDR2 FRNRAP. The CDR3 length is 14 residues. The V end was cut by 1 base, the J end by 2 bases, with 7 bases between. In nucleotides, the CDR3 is TGTGCTAGTGGTTTGGACAGGGACACAGATACGCAGTATTTT. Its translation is CASGLDRDTDTQYF. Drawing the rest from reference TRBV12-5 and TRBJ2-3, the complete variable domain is DARVTQTPRHKVTEMGQEVTMRCQPILGHNTVFWYRQTMMQGLELLAYFRNRAPLDDSGMPKDRFSAEMPDATLATLKIQPSEPRDSAVYFCASGLDRDTDTQYFGPGTRLTVL.

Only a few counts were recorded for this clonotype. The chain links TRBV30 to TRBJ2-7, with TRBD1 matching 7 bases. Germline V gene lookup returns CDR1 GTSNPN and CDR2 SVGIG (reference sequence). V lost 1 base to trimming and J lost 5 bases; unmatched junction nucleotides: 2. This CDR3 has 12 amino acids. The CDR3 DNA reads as TGTGCCTGGAGTGGACAGGGTAACGAGCAGTACTTC. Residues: CAWSGQGNEQYF.

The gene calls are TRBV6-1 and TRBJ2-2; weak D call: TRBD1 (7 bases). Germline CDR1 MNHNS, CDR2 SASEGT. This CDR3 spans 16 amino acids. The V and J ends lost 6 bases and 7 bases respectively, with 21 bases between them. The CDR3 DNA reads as TGTGCCAGCAGATGGCAGGGGGGCGATTCGGGCGGGGAGCTGTTTTTT. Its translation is CASRWQGGDSGGELFF.

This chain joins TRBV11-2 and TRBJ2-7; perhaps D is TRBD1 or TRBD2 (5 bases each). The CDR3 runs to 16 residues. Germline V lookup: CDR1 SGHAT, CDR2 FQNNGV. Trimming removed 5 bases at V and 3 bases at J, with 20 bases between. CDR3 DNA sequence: TGTGCCAGCAGCCCGTCGGTGGCTGGGGGTGTCTACGAGCAGTACTTC. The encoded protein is CASSPSVAGGVYEQYF. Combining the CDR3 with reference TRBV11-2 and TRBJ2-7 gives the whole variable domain EAGVAQSPRYKIIEKRQSVAFWCNPISGHATLYWYQQILGQGPKLLIQFQNNGVVDDSQLPKDRFSAERLKGVDSTLKIQPAKLEDSAVYLCASSPSVAGGVYEQYFGPGTRLTVT.

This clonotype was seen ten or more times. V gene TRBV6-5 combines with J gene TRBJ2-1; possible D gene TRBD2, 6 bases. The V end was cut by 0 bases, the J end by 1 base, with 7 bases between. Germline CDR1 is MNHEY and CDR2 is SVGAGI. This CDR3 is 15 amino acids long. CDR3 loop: CASSYSAGSYNEQFF. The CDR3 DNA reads TGTGCCAGCAGTTACTCTGCGGGATCCTACAATGAGCAGTTCTTC.

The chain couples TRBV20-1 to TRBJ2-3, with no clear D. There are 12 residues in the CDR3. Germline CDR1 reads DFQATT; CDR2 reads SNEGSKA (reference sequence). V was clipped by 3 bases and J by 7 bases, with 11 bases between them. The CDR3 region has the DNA TGCAGTGCTAGTAACCTCGCAAATACGCAGTATTTT. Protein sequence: CSASNLANTQYF.

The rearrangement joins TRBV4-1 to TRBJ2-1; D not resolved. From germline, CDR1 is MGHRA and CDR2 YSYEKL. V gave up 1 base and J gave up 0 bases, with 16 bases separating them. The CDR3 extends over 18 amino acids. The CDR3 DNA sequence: TGCGCCAGCAGCCAAGTCGGGTTGTCTCCTCACTCCTACAATGAGCAGTTCTTC. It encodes CASSQVGLSPHSYNEQFF.

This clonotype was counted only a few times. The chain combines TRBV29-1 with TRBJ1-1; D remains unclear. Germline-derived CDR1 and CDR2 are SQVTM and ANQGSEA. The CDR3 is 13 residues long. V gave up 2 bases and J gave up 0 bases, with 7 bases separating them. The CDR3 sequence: CSVEREMNTEAFF. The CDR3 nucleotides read TGCAGCGTTGAAAGGGAGATGAACACTGAAGCTTTCTTT. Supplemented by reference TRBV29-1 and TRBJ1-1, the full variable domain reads SAVISQKPSRDICQRGTSLTIQCQVDSQVTMMFWYRQQPGQSLTLIATANQGSEATYESGFVIDKFPISRPNLTFSTLTVSNMSPEDSSIYLCSVEREMNTEAFFGQGTRLTVV.

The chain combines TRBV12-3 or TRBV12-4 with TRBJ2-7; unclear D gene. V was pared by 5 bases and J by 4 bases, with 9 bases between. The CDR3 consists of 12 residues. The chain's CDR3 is CASSPNRYEQYF. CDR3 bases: TGTGCCAGCAGTCCCAATAGGTACGAGCAGTACTTC.

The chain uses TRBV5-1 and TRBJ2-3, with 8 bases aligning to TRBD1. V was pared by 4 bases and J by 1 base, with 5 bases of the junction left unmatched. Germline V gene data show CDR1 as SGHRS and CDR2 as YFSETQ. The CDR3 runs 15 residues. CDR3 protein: CASSIGQGRTDTQYF. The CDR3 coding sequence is TGCGCCAGCAGCATCGGACAGGGTCGCACAGATACGCAGTATTTT.

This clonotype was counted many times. CDR3: CASSPIAGGTYEQYF. The CDR3 DNA reads TGTGCCAGCAGTCCTATAGCGGGGGGCACCTACGAGCAGTACTTC. This chain joins TRBV12-3 or TRBV12-4 and TRBJ2-7, with TRBD2 identical over 10 bases. V shed 5 bases, J shed 2 bases, and the junction held 6 bases outside the gene matches. The CDR3 runs 15 residues.

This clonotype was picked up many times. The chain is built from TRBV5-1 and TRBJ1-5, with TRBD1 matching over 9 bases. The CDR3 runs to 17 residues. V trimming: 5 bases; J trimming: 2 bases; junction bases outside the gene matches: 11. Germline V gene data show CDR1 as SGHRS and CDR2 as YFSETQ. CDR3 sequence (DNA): TGCGCCAGCAGACCTGAACCGGGACAGGGAGGCAATCAGCCCCAGCATTTT. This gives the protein CASRPEPGQGGNQPQHF.

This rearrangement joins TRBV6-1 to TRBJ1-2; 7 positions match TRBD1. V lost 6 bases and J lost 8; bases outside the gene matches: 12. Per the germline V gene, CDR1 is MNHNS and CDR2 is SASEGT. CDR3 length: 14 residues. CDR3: CASSHRQGLWGYTF. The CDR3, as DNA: TGTGCCAGCAGCCACAGACAGGGCCTTTGGGGCTACACCTTC.

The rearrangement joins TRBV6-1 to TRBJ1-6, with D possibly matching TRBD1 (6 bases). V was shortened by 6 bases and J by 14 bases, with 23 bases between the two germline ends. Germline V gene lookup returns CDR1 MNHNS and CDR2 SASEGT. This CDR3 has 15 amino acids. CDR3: CASRLSGGQGRALHF. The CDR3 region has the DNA TGTGCCAGCAGACTCTCCGGCGGGCAGGGGAGAGCCCTCCACTTT.

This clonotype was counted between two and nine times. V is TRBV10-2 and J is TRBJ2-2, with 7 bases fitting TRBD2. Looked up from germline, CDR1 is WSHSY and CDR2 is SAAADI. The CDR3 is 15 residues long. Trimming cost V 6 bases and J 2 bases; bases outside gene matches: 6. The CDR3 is CASRVLAANTGELFF. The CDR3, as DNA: TGCGCCAGCAGGGTTCTAGCGGCCAACACCGGGGAGCTGTTTTTT.

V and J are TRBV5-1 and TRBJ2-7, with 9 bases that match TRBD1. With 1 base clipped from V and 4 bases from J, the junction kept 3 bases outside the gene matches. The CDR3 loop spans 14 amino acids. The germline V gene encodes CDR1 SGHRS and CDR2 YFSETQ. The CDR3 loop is CASSLFDRGYEQYF. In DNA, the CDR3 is TGCGCCAGCAGCTTGTTTGACAGGGGGTACGAGCAGTACTTC. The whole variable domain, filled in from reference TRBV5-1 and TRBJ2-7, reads KAGVTQTPRYLIKTRGQQVTLSCSPISGHRSVSWYQQTPGQGLQFLFEYFSETQRNKGNFPGRFSGRQFSNSRSEMNVSTLELGDSALYLCASSLFDRGYEQYFGPGTRLTVT.

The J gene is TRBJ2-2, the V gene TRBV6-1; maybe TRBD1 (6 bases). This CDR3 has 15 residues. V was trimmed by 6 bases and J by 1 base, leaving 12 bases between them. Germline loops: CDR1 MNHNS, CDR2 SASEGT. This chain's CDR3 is CASRTGGRNTGELFF. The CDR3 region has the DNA TGTGCCAGCAGGACAGGCGGTCGGAACACCGGGGAGCTGTTTTTT.

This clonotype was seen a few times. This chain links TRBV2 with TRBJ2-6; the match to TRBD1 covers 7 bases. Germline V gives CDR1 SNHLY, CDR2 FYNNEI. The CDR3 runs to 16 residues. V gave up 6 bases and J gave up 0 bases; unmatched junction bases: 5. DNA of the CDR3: TGTGCCAGCAGCCAAGGGGGCTACTCTGGGGCCAACGTCCTGACTTTC. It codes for CASSQGGYSGANVLTF.

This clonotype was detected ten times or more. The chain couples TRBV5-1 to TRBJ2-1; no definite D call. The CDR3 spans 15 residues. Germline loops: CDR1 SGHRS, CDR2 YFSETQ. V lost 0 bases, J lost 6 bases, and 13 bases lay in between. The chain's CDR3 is CASSLVLQTANEQFF. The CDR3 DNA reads TGCGCCAGCAGCTTGGTTCTACAGACGGCCAATGAGCAGTTCTTC. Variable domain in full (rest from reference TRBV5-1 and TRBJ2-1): KAGVTQTPRYLIKTRGQQVTLSCSPISGHRSVSWYQQTPGQGLQFLFEYFSETQRNKGNFPGRFSGRQFSNSRSEMNVSTLELGDSALYLCASSLVLQTANEQFFGPGTRLTVL.

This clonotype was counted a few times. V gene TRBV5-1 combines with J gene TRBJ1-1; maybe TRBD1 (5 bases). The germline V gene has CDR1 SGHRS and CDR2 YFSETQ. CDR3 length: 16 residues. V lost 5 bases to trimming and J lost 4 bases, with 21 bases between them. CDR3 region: CASRIGQGGTGTEAFF. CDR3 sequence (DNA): TGCGCCAGCAGAATCGGCCAGGGTGGAACCGGCACTGAAGCTTTCTTT.

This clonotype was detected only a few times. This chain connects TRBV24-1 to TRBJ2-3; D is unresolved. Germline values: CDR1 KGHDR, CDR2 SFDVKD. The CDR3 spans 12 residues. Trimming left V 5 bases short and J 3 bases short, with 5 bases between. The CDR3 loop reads CATSGFTDTQYF. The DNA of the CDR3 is TGTGCCACCAGTGGTTTTACAGATACGCAGTATTTT.